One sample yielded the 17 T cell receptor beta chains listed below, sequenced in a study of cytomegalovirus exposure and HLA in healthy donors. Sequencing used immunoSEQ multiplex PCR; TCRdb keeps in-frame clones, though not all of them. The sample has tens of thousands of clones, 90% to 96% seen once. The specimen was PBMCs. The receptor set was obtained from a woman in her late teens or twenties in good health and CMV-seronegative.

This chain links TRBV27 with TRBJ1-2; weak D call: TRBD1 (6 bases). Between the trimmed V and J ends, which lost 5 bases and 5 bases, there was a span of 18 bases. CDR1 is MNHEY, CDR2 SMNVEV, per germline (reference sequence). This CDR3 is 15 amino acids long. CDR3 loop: CASSPGGGPTYGYTF. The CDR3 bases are TGTGCCAGCAGTCCGGGAGGGGGGCCCACTTATGGCTACACCTTC.

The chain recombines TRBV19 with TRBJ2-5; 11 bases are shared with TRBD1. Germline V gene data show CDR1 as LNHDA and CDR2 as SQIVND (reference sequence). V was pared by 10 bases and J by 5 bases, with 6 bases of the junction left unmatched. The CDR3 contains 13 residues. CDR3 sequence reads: CATDRGLGETQYF. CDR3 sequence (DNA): TGTGCCACGGACAGGGGGCTCGGGGAGACCCAGTACTTC. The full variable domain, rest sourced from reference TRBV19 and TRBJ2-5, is DGGITQSPKYLFRKEGQNVTLSCEQNLNHDAMYWYRQDPGQGLRLIYYSQIVNDFQKGDIAEGYSVSREKKESFPLTVTSAQKNPTAFYLCATDRGLGETQYFGPGTRLLVL.

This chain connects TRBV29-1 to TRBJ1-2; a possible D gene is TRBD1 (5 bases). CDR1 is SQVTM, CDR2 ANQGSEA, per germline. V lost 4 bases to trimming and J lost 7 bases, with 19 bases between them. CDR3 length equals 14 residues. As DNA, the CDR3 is TGCAGCGTTGGCTCCATGGGGTCGGGGGGTGGCTACACCTTC. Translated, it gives CSVGSMGSGGGYTF.

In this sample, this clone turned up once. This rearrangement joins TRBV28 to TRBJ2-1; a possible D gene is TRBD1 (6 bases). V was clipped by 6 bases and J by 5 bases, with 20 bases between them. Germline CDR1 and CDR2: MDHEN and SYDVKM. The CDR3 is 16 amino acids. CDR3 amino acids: CASSAVGGVFHNEQFF. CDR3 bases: TGTGCCAGCAGCGCCGTAGGGGGAGTTTTCCACAATGAGCAGTTCTTC.

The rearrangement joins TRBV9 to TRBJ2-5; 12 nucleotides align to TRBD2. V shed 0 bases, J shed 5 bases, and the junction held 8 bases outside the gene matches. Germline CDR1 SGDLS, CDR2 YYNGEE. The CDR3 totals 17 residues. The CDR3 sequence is CASSVAPTSGRGETQYF. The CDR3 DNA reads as TGTGCCAGCAGCGTAGCCCCGACTAGCGGGAGAGGTGAGACCCAGTACTTC.

DNA for the CDR3: TGTGCCAGCAGCCAACGGGACTGGGAAGAGACCCAGTACTTC. It specifies CASSQRDWEETQYF. The J gene is TRBJ2-5, the V gene TRBV28; possible D gene TRBD2, 6 bases. Trimming cost V 6 bases and J 3 bases, with 14 bases left between them. CDR1 is MDHEN and CDR2 is SYDVKM in the germline V gene. The CDR3 has 14 residues.

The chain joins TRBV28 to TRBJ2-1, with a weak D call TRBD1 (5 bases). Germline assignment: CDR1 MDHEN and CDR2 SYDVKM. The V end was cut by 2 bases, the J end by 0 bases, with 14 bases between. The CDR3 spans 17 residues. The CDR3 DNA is TGTGCCAGCAGTTTACGGCAGGGCCTTAGCTCCTACAATGAGCAGTTCTTC. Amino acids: CASSLRQGLSSYNEQFF.

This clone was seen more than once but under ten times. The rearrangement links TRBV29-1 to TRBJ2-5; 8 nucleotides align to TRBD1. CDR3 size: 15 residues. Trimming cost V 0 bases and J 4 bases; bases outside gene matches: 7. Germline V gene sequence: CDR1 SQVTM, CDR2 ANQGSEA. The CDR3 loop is CSVEERQGARETQYF. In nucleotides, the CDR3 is TGCAGCGTTGAAGAGCGCCAGGGGGCTCGAGAGACCCAGTACTTC.

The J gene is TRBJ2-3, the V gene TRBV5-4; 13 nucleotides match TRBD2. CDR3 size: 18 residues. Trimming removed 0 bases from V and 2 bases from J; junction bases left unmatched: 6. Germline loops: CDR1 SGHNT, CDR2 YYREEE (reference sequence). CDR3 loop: CASSLDGLAGADTDTQYF. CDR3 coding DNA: TGTGCCAGCAGCTTGGACGGACTAGCGGGGGCCGACACAGATACGCAGTATTTT.

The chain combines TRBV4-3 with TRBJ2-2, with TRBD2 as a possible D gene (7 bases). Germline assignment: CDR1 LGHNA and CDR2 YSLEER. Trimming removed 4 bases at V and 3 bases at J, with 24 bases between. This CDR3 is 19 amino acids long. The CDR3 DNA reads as TGCGCCAGCAGCCCCAGCCGGGCTTTGCGGGGGCGGGACACCGGGGAGCTGTTTTTT. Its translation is CASSPSRALRGRDTGELFF.

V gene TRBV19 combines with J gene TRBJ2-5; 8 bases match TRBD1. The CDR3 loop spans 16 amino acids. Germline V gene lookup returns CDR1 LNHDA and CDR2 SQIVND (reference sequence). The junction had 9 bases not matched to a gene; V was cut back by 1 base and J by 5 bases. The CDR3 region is CASSIATGTGPETQYF. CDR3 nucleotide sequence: TGTGCCAGTAGTATAGCCACCGGGACAGGTCCGGAGACCCAGTACTTC.

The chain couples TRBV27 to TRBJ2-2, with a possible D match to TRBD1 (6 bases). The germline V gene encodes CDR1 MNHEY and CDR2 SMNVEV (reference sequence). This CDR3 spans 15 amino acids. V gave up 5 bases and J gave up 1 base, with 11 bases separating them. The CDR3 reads CASSRGQLNTGELFF. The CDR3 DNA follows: TGTGCCAGCAGTCGCGGACAGCTGAACACCGGGGAGCTGTTTTTT.

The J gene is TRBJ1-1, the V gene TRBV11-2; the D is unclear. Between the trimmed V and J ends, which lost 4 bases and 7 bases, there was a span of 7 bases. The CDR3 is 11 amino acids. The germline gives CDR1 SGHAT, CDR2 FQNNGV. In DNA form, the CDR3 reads TGTGCCAGCAGCTCCCTTCGTGAAGCTTTCTTT. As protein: CASSSLREAFF.

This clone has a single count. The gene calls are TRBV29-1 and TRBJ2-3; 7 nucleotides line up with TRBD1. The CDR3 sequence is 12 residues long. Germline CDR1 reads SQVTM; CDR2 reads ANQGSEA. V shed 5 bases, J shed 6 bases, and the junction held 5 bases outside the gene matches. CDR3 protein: CSVKGGGDTQYF. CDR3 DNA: TGCAGCGTTAAAGGGGGCGGCGATACGCAGTATTTT.

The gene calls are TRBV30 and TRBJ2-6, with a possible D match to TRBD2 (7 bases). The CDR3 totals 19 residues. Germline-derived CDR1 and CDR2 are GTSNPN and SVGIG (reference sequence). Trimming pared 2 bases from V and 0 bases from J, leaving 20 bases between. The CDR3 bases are TGTGCCTGGAGTCAACCAGTGGGGGGGGCAGTCTCTGGGGCCAACGTCCTGACTTTC. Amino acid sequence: CAWSQPVGGAVSGANVLTF. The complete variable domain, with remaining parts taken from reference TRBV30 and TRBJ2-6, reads SQTIHQWPATLVQPVGSPLSLECTVEGTSNPNLYWYRQAAGRGLQLLFYSVGIGQISSEVPQNLSASRPQDRQFILSSKKLLLSDSGFYLCAWSQPVGGAVSGANVLTFGAGSRLTVL.

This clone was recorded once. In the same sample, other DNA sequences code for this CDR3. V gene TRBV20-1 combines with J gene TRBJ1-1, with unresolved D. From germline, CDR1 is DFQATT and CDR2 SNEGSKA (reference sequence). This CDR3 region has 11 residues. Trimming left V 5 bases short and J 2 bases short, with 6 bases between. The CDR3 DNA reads TGCAGTGCTCCCAGAAACACTGAAGCTTTCTTT. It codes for CSAPRNTEAFF.

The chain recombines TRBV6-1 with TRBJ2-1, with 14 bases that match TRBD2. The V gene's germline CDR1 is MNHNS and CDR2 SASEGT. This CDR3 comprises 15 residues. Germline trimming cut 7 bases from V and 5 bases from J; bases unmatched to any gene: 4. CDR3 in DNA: TGTGCCAGCAACCCGACTAGCGGGGGGGACAATGAGCAGTTCTTC. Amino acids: CASNPTSGGDNEQFF.